Shown below are 5 T cell receptor beta chains from a single sample sequenced in a study of CD8 T cells in Susac syndrome. After extraction with the RNeasy kit, 0.5 to 1 ug of the RNA was reverse transcribed using random hexamers. MiXCR was run by TCRdb on the immunoSEQ multiplex PCR reads, yielding one entry per CDR3 protein. The data hold about 210,000 distinct CDR3 sequences, with about 95% observed a single time. Sequencing was performed on CD4+ T cells from PBMCs. Receptors originate from a human donor with multiple sclerosis.

The chain combines TRBV25-1 with TRBJ2-5; no firm D call. CDR3 size: 15 residues. V was cut by 3 bases and J by 0 bases, with 11 bases left in between. Looked up from germline, CDR1 is MGHDK and CDR2 is SYGVNS. The CDR3 DNA follows: TGTGCCAGCAGTGATTCCAAGGCGTACCAAGAGACCCAGTACTTC. Translation gives CASSDSKAYQETQYF.

The chain links TRBV12-3 or TRBV12-4 to TRBJ2-1, with D unclear. V gave up 6 bases and J gave up 0 bases, with 12 bases separating them. The CDR3 contains 15 residues. Here the CDR3 reads CASRKSQSSYNEQFF. As DNA, the CDR3 is TGTGCCAGCAGGAAAAGCCAGAGCTCCTACAATGAGCAGTTCTTC.

The CDR3 region has the DNA TGTGCCAGCAGTCTCAACCCGGAACCCTACGAGCAGTACTTC. As protein: CASSLNPEPYEQYF. V gene TRBV27 combines with J gene TRBJ2-7; no definite D call. The CDR3 extends over 14 amino acids. The V end lost 5 bases, the J end lost 2 bases, and 13 bases lay between the germline ends. Germline loops: CDR1 MNHEY, CDR2 SMNVEV (reference sequence).

The chain carries TRBV5-1 and TRBJ1-1, with D tentatively TRBD1 (5 bases). Germline V CDR1 and CDR2: SGHRS, YFSETQ. CDR3 size: 16 residues. With 0 bases removed from V and 0 bases from J, the gap between germline ends came to 12 bases. The CDR3 DNA reads as TGCGCCAGCAGCTTGGACTGGGACTCCATGAACACTGAAGCTTTCTTT. Residues: CASSLDWDSMNTEAFF.

This sequence joins TRBV5-1 and TRBJ2-3; no firm D call. Trimming pared 5 bases from V and 11 bases from J, leaving 21 bases between. CDR3 size: 14 residues. Germline-derived CDR1 and CDR2 are SGHRS and YFSETQ. CDR3 sequence (DNA): TGCGCCAGCAGAGATGGCCAGTCACAAATGGTGCAGTATTTT. It translates to CASRDGQSQMVQYF.